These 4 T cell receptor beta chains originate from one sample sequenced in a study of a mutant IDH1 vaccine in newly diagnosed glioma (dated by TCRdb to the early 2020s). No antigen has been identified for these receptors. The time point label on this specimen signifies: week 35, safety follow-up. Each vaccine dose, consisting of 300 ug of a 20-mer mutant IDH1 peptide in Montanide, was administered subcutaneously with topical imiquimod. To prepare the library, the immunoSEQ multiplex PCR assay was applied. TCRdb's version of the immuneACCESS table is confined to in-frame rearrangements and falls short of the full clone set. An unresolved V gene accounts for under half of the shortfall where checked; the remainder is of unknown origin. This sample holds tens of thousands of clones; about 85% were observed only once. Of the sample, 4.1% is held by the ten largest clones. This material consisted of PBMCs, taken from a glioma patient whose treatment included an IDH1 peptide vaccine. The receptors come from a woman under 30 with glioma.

For the CDR3, the DNA is TGTGCCAGCACCACCCCGGGACTAGCGGGAACCCAGTACTTC. Its translation is CASTTPGLAGTQYF. V is TRBV27 and J is TRBJ2-5, with 13 bases aligning to TRBD2. V lost 7 bases and J lost 8; bases outside the gene matches: 7. This CDR3 has 14 amino acids. CDR1 MNHEY and CDR2 SMNVEV come from the germline V gene (reference sequence).

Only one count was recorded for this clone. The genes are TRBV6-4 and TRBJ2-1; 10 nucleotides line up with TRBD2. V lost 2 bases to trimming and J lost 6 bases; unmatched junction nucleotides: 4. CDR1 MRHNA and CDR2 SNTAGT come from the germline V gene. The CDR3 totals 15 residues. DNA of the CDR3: TGTGCCAGCAGTGACGAAGCGGGGGGGGCCAATGAGCAGTTCTTC. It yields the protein CASSDEAGGANEQFF.

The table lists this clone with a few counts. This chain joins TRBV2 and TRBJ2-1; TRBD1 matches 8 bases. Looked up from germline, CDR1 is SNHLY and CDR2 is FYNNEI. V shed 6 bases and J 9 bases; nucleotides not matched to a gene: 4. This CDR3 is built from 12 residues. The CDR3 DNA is TGTGCCAGCAGCGTACAGGGGGGTGAGCAGTTCTTC. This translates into CASSVQGGEQFF.

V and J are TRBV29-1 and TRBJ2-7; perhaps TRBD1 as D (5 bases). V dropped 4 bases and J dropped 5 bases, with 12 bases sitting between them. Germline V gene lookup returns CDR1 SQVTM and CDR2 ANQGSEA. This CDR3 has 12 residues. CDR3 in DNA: TGCAGCGTTGTCAGGGTAGGCGACGAGCAGTACTTC. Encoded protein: CSVVRVGDEQYF.